This T cell receptor (beta chain) was captured by sequencing in a study of shared clonotypes between healthy human individuals. Study details: CD4 naive cells filled three plates per donor, CD4 memory three, CD8 naive two and CD8 memory one. Study-level results: Naive subsets generally exceeded memory subsets in estimated richness. Sharing across several donors was seen in approximately 5.2% of naive CD4 clonotypes.

Clones were sequenced by immunoSEQ multiplex PCR, and TCRdb holds only the in-frame ones, with some missing. The table has more than 500,000 clones, 85% to 95% seen once. Only CD45RO-negative cells positively selected for CCR7 counted as naive CD8 cells, so terminally differentiated effector memory CD45RA+ cells were excluded. Every contributor of samples was a Caucasian grown-up residing in Nashville, Tennessee. The CDR3 spans 15 residues. The germline V gene has CDR1 MGHDK and CDR2 SYGVNS. With 1 base removed from V and 1 base from J, the gap between germline ends came to 10 bases. With regard to this clone: Its antigen is currently unknown.

V is TRBV25-1 and J is TRBJ1-1, with D perhaps matching TRBD1 (6 bases). The sample comprised naive CD8+ T cells sorted from blood. This sequence was found in a woman younger than 45 in good health. The CDR3 loop reads CASSEWRGANTEAFF. The DNA for the CDR3 is TGTGCCAGCAGTGAATGGCGGGGGGCGAACACTGAAGCTTTCTTT.